This T cell receptor (beta chain) was observed in a study of cytomegalovirus exposure and HLA in healthy donors. Study in general: Among roughly 180 million T cells, an earlier analysis found roughly 120 million unique TCR beta sequences.

Study-wide results and caveats: Previous analysis showed most TCR beta V segments were productive about 90% or about 30% of the time. Roughly even sequencing depth across donors was the assumption behind the presence/absence analyses. Of the V segments, some could not be distinguished, including TRBV6-2 and TRBV6-3, and were excluded.

This clone was observed a single time. Its antigen is unknown. In the PCR, 60 Vbeta and 13 Jbeta primers were used. Here immunoSEQ multiplex PCR was the method, and the copy in TCRdb shows in-frame clones only, minus some. Of approximately 89,000 clones listed, 65% to 80% were seen once; the top ten hold around a tenth. The CDR3 spans 15 residues. V was cut by 6 bases and J by 0 bases, with 12 bases left in between. CDR1 is MGHDK, CDR2 SYGVNS, per germline. The receptor was isolated from a man younger than 40 in good health and CMV-seropositive. This chain uses TRBV25-1 with TRBJ1-3; D is possibly TRBD1 (6 bases). Sample: PBMCs. The CDR3, as DNA: TGTGCCAGCAGCGTTGGACAGATCTCTGGAAACACCATATATTTT. Translated, it gives CASSVGQISGNTIYF.